Below are 29 T cell receptor beta chains sequenced from a single sample in a study of CXCR3-negative and CXCR3-positive naive CD8 T cells. All TRB cDNA libraries came from 5' RACE performed with UMI labels. TCRdb re-called the 5' RACE reads; one entry per CDR3 protein, DNA not given. The sample table sets out approximately 88,000 distinct CDR3 sequences. Sequencing was carried out using naive CXCR3- CD8+ T cells from blood. Subset here: CD45RO-CCR7+CD27+CD95- naive CD8+ T cells lacking CXCR3 (TNR3-). These receptors all come from a human donor in good health. Some clones in this sample may be carry-over from other donors' samples.

The rearrangement links TRBV6-1 to TRBJ2-7; the D call from TCRdb, TRBD1, cannot be confirmed without DNA. Germline V gene sequence: CDR1 MNHNS, CDR2 SASEGT. The CDR3 runs to 14 residues. CDR3 amino acids: CASSDPDRGDEQYF.

The rearrangement links TRBV29-1 to TRBJ2-7; the TCRdb D gene call, TRBD2, has no DNA to confirm it. Germline V gene data show CDR1 as SQVTM and CDR2 as ANQGSEA. The CDR3 consists of 15 residues. CDR3 amino acids: CSAFFLEEAAYEQYF.

The chain employs TRBV5-1 and TRBJ1-2. This CDR3 is 15 amino acids long. Germline V gene sequence: CDR1 SGHRS, CDR2 YFSETQ. CDR3 amino acids: CASSFTGRPGDGYTF.

The CDR3 loop reads CASSQEELGPQFF. This sequence joins TRBV4-2 and TRBJ2-1; the TRBD1 assignment by TCRdb is unverifiable without DNA. This CDR3 has 13 residues. The germline V gene has CDR1 LGHNA and CDR2 YNFKEQ.

The gene calls are TRBV7-9 and TRBJ2-7; the TCRdb D gene call, TRBD1, has no DNA to confirm it. CDR3 length: 12 residues. Germline V gene data show CDR1 as SEHNR and CDR2 as FQNEAQ (reference sequence). CDR3 sequence: CASSRTGDEQYF.

The chain uses TRBV5-1 and TRBJ1-2; the TCRdb D gene call, TRBD1, has no DNA to confirm it. The germline V gene has CDR1 SGHRS and CDR2 YFSETQ. CDR3 length equals 13 residues. CDR3: CASSSPSGDGYTF.

CDR3 sequence reads: CASSVAGNNEKLFF. The V call is TRBV6-5, the J call TRBJ1-4. CDR1 MNHEY and CDR2 SVGAGI come from the germline V gene. The CDR3 extends over 14 amino acids.

V usage is TRBV12-5 and J usage is TRBJ1-1; TCRdb gives TRBD1 as the D gene, but with no DNA this cannot be confirmed. The CDR3 totals 18 residues. CDR1 is LGHNT and CDR2 is FRNRAP in the germline V gene. CDR3 region: CASGLVGHPTIRNTEAFF.

V gene TRBV29-1 combines with J gene TRBJ2-1; the TRBD2 assignment by TCRdb is unverifiable without DNA. The germline gives CDR1 SQVTM, CDR2 ANQGSEA. The CDR3 contains 11 residues. CDR3 loop: CSALTSGEQFF.

The chain is built from TRBV7-9 and TRBJ1-4; as DNA is missing, the TRBD1 call by TCRdb cannot be tested. Germline assignment: CDR1 SEHNR and CDR2 FQNEAQ (reference sequence). CDR3 length equals 16 residues. The CDR3: CASSDNRGDRSEKLFF.

The chain recombines TRBV6-4 with TRBJ2-2; with no DNA, the TCRdb D assignment of TRBD1 cannot be verified. This CDR3 is 15 amino acids long. Germline loops: CDR1 MRHNA, CDR2 SNTAGT. CDR3 protein: CASSEGDQGTGELFF.

This chain links TRBV27 with TRBJ2-7; the D call from TCRdb, TRBD1, cannot be confirmed without DNA. This CDR3 spans 13 amino acids. Germline V gene lookup returns CDR1 MNHEY and CDR2 SMNVEV (reference sequence). CDR3 residues: CASSYRDTYEQYF.

This chain joins TRBV29-1 and TRBJ2-7; checking the TCRdb D call of TRBD2 is not possible without DNA. From germline, CDR1 is SQVTM and CDR2 ANQGSEA. This CDR3 has 14 amino acids. The CDR3: CSVDGLAGTYEQYF.

This chain uses TRBV27 with TRBJ2-1; as DNA is missing, the TRBD1 call by TCRdb cannot be tested. The CDR3 extends over 15 amino acids. The germline CDR1 and CDR2 sequences are MNHEY and SMNVEV (reference sequence). The CDR3 loop reads CASSITGQGWYEQFF.

This chain connects TRBV5-1 to TRBJ1-1. CDR3 length: 14 amino acids. The germline V gene encodes CDR1 SGHRS and CDR2 YFSETQ. CDR3 sequence reads: CASSLGRENTEAFF.

The chain uses TRBV4-1 and TRBJ2-7; absent DNA, TCRdb's TRBD2 call cannot be checked. The CDR3 consists of 13 residues. The germline V gene has CDR1 MGHRA and CDR2 YSYEKL. CDR3 residues: CASSQVSGDEQYF.

The chain recombines TRBV29-1 with TRBJ2-7. The germline V gene encodes CDR1 SQVTM and CDR2 ANQGSEA. The CDR3 consists of 13 residues. This chain's CDR3 is CSVVKTETYEQYF.

The rearrangement joins TRBV21-1 to TRBJ2-3; TCRdb selects TRBD1, and the lack of DNA leaves this call unchecked. TRBV21-1 is annotated as a pseudogene. The CDR3 length is 15 residues. CDR3 loop: CASSKGTGGTDTQYF.

The CDR3 here is CSVEVGGRADTQYF. The V gene is TRBV29-1, the J gene TRBJ2-3; TCRdb outputs TRBD1, but without DNA this stays unchecked. The length of the CDR3 is 14 residues. The germline CDR1 and CDR2 sequences are SQVTM and ANQGSEA.

The rearrangement joins TRBV5-4 to TRBJ1-2. The CDR3 contains 14 residues. Germline loops: CDR1 SGHNT, CDR2 YYREEE (reference sequence). The CDR3 sequence: CASSFYAANYGYTF. Combining the CDR3 with reference TRBV5-4 and TRBJ1-2 gives the whole variable domain ETGVTQSPTHLIKTRGQQVTLRCSSQSGHNTVSWYQQALGQGPQFIFQYYREEENGRGNFPPRFSGLQFPNYSSELNVNALELDDSALYLCASSFYAANYGYTFGSGTRLTVV.

The chain has TRBV7-8 and TRBJ2-7; TCRdb's assignment of TRBD1 cannot be checked, as there is no DNA. In germline, CDR1 is SGHVS, CDR2 FQNEAQ. This CDR3 comprises 14 residues. The CDR3 spells CASSPSGNLYEQYF.

The chain has TRBV15 and TRBJ1-5. The CDR3 has 12 amino acids. The germline V gene has CDR1 LNHNV and CDR2 YYDKDF (reference sequence). CDR3 sequence: CATSSLNQPQHF.

The CDR3 reads CSVEDDEVVGEQFF. V is TRBV29-1 and J is TRBJ2-1. The CDR3 loop spans 14 amino acids. The germline gives CDR1 SQVTM, CDR2 ANQGSEA.

This rearrangement joins TRBV12-3 or TRBV12-4 to TRBJ2-1. The CDR3 is 12 residues long. The CDR3: CASSLSYNEQFF.

This sequence joins TRBV4-1 and TRBJ2-1. The germline CDR1 and CDR2 sequences are MGHRA and YSYEKL. The CDR3 is 13 amino acids. CDR3 amino acids: CASSQDQGWEQFF.

This chain joins TRBV5-6 and TRBJ2-7; TCRdb proposes TRBD2, but this gene call is untestable without DNA. The length of the CDR3 is 16 residues. In germline, CDR1 is SGHDT, CDR2 YYEEEE. The chain's CDR3 is CASSLWTSGYSYEQYF.

V is TRBV7-9 and J is TRBJ2-7; lacking DNA, the TRBD1 call made by TCRdb goes unchecked. Germline V lookup: CDR1 SEHNR, CDR2 FQNEAQ (reference sequence). This CDR3 spans 11 amino acids. CDR3 in amino acids: CATTGGYEQYF.

The chain couples TRBV5-1 to TRBJ1-2; the TRBD1 assignment by TCRdb is unverifiable without DNA. Germline loops: CDR1 SGHRS, CDR2 YFSETQ. This CDR3 has 13 residues. CDR3 protein: CASSTGEGYGYTF.

This sequence joins TRBV29-1 and TRBJ2-5; the TCRdb D gene call, TRBD1, has no DNA to confirm it. The CDR3 spans 15 residues. The germline V gene encodes CDR1 SQVTM and CDR2 ANQGSEA. CDR3 residues: CSVAGGGGLVETQYF.